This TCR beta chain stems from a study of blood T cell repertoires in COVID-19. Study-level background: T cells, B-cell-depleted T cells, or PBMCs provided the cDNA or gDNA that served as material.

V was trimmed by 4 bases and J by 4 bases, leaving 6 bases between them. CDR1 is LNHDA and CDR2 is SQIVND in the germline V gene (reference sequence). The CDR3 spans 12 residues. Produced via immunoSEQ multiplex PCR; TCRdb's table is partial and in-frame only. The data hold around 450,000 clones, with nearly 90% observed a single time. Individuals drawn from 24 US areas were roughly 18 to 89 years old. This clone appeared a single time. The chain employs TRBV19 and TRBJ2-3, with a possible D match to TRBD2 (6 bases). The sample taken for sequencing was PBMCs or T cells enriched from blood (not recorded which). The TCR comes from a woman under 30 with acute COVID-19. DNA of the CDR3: TGTGCCAGTAGTAGCGGGGCAGATACGCAGTATTTT. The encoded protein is CASSSGADTQYF.